A selection of T cell receptor beta chains follows, all from one sample in a study of CD8+ T cells in alopecia areata. Here immunoSEQ multiplex PCR was the method, and the copy in TCRdb shows in-frame clones only, minus some. The repertoire holds around 290,000 clones, roughly 64% seen once, with approximately 1.8% in the top ten. Specimen: CD4+ T cells sorted from blood, collected at week 24, from a patient treated with tofacitinib. The source of these receptors is a human donor with alopecia areata. The CDR3 runs from the conserved cysteine through the conserved F or W. A D gene is named only where the DNA matches it firmly. Clone size is given for some rows only: seen once, a few or many times, or a class if the clone is expanded.

TRBJ2-2	TRBV28	.	few	CASSFQGYTGELFF	TGTGCCAGCAGTTTCCAGGGGTACACCGGGGAGCTGTTTTTT
TRBJ1-1	TRBV15	.	.	CATSRRTDRAFF	TGTGCCACCAGCAGACGCACCGATCGGGCTTTCTTT
TRBJ2-5	TRBV9	.	.	CASSVATRRGQETQYF	TGTGCCAGCAGCGTAGCTACTAGGAGAGGCCAGGAGACCCAGTACTTC
TRBJ2-3	TRBV7-8	TRBD2	many	CASSSGGAGDTQYF	TGTGCCAGCAGCTCGGGGGGGGCAGGGGATACGCAGTATTTT
TRBJ1-5	TRBV30	.	.	CAWSGGIHQPQHF	TGTGCCTGGAGTGGAGGAATCCATCAGCCCCAGCATTTT
TRBJ2-1	TRBV29-1	.	.	CSVGSMYGEQFF	TGCAGCGTTGGATCCATGTATGGTGAGCAGTTCTTC
TRBJ2-5	TRBV29-1	.	few	CSVDTGEETQYF	TGCAGCGTTGATACAGGAGAAGAGACCCAGTACTTC
TRBJ2-5	TRBV4-1	.	few	CASSQGTGTQYF	TGCGCCAGCAGCCAAGGGACGGGGACCCAGTACTTC
TRBJ1-2	TRBV5-1	.	.	CASSLDDRQSYGYTF	TGCGCCAGCAGCTTGGATGACAGACAATCCTATGGCTACACCTTC
TRBJ2-6	TRBV28	.	.	CASSLPSGANVLTF	TGTGCCAGCAGTCTCCCCTCTGGGGCCAACGTCCTGACTTTC
TRBJ2-7	TRBV7-2	TRBD2	.	CASSGVAGYEQYF	TGTGCCAGCAGCGGGGTAGCGGGGTACGAGCAGTACTTC
TRBJ2-3	TRBV5-1	.	.	CASSLLWPGDTQYF	TGCGCCAGCAGCCTGCTATGGCCAGGAGATACGCAGTATTTT
TRBJ1-2	TRBV7-9	.	.	CASSLVGYGYTF	TGTGCCAGCAGCTTAGTGGGTTATGGCTACACCTTC